This T cell receptor beta chain was recorded in a study of shared clonotypes between healthy human individuals. The repertoire was sequenced with immunoSEQ multiplex PCR; TCRdb's copy has only in-frame clones and lacks some. The sample includes 450,000 to 500,000 clones, 70% to 85% of them seen just once. The CDR3 contains 13 residues. The J segment lost 5 bases and the V segment lost 7 bases, leaving 1 base of the junction unmatched. Germline lookup yields CDR1 MDHEN and CDR2 SYDVKM. This receptor was taken from a woman aged 40 to 55 in good health. Some clones in this sample may be carry-over from other donors' samples. The chain links TRBV28 to TRBJ1-5; TRBD1 aligns across 11 bases. The source material was PBMCs. CDR3 residues: CASTGQGDQPQHF. The CDR3 DNA follows: TGTGCCAGCACGGGACAGGGGGATCAGCCCCAGCATTTT.